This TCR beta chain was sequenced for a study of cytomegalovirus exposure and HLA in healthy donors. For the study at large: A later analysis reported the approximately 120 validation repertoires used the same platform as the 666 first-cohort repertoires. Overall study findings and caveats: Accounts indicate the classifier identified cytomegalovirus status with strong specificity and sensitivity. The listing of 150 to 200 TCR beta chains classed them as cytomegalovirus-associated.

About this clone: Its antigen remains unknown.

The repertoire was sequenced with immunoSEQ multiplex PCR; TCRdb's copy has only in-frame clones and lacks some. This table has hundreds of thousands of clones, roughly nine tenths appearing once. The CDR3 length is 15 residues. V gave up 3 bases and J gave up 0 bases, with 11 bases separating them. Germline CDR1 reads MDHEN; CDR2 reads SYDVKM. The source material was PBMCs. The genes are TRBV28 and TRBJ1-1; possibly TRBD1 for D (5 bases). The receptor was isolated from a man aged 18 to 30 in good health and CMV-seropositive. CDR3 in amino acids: CASSLRAGLNTEAFF. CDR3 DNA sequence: TGTGCCAGCAGTTTGAGGGCAGGGTTGAACACTGAAGCTTTCTTT.